A selection of T cell receptor beta chains follows, all from one sample in a study of CD8 T cells in ankylosing spondylitis. TCRdb reanalysed the 5' RACE reads using MiXCR and keeps one entry per CDR3 protein. Of some 40,000 distinct CDR3 sequences in the sample, about 3% were seen once. Sequencing was done on a sample of blood, either unsorted or a sorted T cell fraction (not recorded which). These receptors came from a male donor with ankylosing spondylitis or in good health (not recorded which). CDR3s include the opening cysteine and the closing phenylalanine or tryptophan. D genes are given only for firm matches. The listing skips clone size in some rows; elsewhere it reads once, few, many or a size class.

v_gene,j_gene,abundance,d_gene,CDR3aa,CDR3nt
TRBV9,TRBJ2-3,many,-,CASSVGISGLGDTQYF,TGTGCCAGCAGCGTAGGGATTAGCGGCTTGGGTGATACGCAGTATTTT
TRBV9,TRBJ2-2,many,TRBD2,CASSVAGAGAGGELFF,TGTGCCAGCAGCGTAGCTGGCGCGGGAGCGGGCGGGGAGCTGTTTTTT
TRBV9,TRBJ2-3,many,-,CASSVEASLRADTQYF,TGTGCCAGCAGCGTAGAGGCTAGCCTTCGCGCAGATACGCAGTATTTT
TRBV9,TRBJ2-5,many,-,CASSAQNGGETQYF,TGTGCCAGCAGCGCTCAGAACGGCGGCGAGACCCAGTACTTC
TRBV6-5,TRBJ2-5,many,-,CASLGGDETQYF,TGTGCCAGTTTAGGGGGGGATGAGACCCAGTACTTC
TRBV9,TRBJ2-1,many,-,CASSIFSGTGLAQKDNEQFF,TGTGCCAGCAGCATTTTCTCCGGGACAGGACTAGCGCAAAAGGACAATGAGCAGTTCTTC
TRBV9,TRBJ2-3,many,-,CASSAGHASTDTQYF,TGTGCCAGCAGCGCCGGACATGCTAGCACAGATACGCAGTATTTT
TRBV9,TRBJ2-3,many,TRBD2,CASSVSGGAGTDTQYF,TGTGCCAGCAGCGTAAGCGGGGGGGCAGGCACAGATACGCAGTATTTT
TRBV9,TRBJ2-5,many,TRBD2,CASSPTSGGWETQYF,TGTGCCAGCAGTCCTACTAGCGGGGGATGGGAGACCCAGTACTTC
TRBV9,TRBJ1-1,many,-,CASSVLGGGDTEAFF,TGTGCCAGCAGCGTCCTCGGGGGAGGGGACACTGAAGCTTTCTTT
TRBV9,TRBJ2-3,many,TRBD2,CASSTLAGGSTDTQYF,TGTGCCAGCAGCACACTAGCGGGGGGTTCCACAGATACGCAGTATTTT
TRBV9,TRBJ1-1,many,-,CASSVGTPNTEAFF,TGTGCCAGCAGCGTCGGGACCCCGAACACTGAAGCTTTCTTT
TRBV9,TRBJ2-3,many,-,CASSVAGGDNTDTQYF,TGTGCCAGCAGCGTAGCAGGAGGGGATAACACAGATACGCAGTATTTT
TRBV9,TRBJ2-1,many,-,CASSVATGAAYNEQFF,TGTGCCAGCAGCGTAGCTACTGGGGCAGCCTACAATGAGCAGTTCTTC
TRBV9,TRBJ2-1,many,-,CASSVTGYNEQFF,TGTGCCAGCAGCGTAACTGGATACAATGAGCAGTTCTTC
TRBV9,TRBJ1-5,many,-,CASSVTPTDNPQHF,TGTGCCAGCAGCGTAACACCCACCGACAATCCCCAGCATTTT
TRBV9,TRBJ2-3,many,TRBD2,CASSVGNSGTTDTQYF,TGTGCCAGCAGCGTAGGCAATAGCGGGACCACAGATACGCAGTATTTT
TRBV9,TRBJ2-1,many,-,CASSVRLSSSYNEQFF,TGTGCCAGCAGCGTACGGCTTTCAAGCTCCTACAATGAGCAGTTCTTC
TRBV9,TRBJ1-2,many,-,CASSVDTSYGYTF,TGTGCCAGCAGCGTAGACACGAGCTATGGCTACACCTTC
TRBV9,TRBJ2-5,many,TRBD1,CASSVGGQGQTQYF,TGTGCCAGCAGCGTAGGGGGACAGGGTCAGACCCAGTACTTC
TRBV9,TRBJ2-1,-,-,CASSPSSRGFGRLNEQFF,TGTGCCAGCAGCCCGAGCTCGAGGGGGTTTGGACGACTGAATGAGCAGTTCTTC
TRBV9,TRBJ1-4,many,-,CASSPHSGGGEKLFF,TGTGCCAGCAGCCCCCATTCCGGGGGGGGTGAAAAACTGTTTTTT
TRBV9,TRBJ2-1,many,-,CASSGRGRGSSYNEQFF,TGTGCCAGCAGCGGAAGGGGGCGGGGGAGCTCCTACAATGAGCAGTTCTTC
TRBV9,TRBJ2-3,many,-,CASSPLYRVNRATDTQYF,TGTGCCAGCAGCCCACTTTACCGAGTCAACAGGGCTACAGATACGCAGTATTTT
TRBV9,TRBJ2-1,-,TRBD1,CASSVQDRGPYDEQFF,TGTGCCAGCAGCGTGCAGGACAGGGGCCCCTACGATGAGCAGTTCTTC
TRBV29-1,TRBJ1-1,many,-,CSVEDPGGAPGGTEAFF,TGCAGCGTTGAAGATCCGGGAGGAGCACCGGGGGGCACTGAAGCTTTCTTT
TRBV9,TRBJ2-1,many,-,CASSVESGNEQFF,TGTGCCAGCAGCGTAGAGAGTGGCAATGAGCAGTTCTTC
TRBV9,TRBJ2-5,many,-,CASSVGGSRETQYF,TGTGCCAGCAGCGTAGGAGGGAGTCGGGAGACCCAGTACTTC
TRBV9,TRBJ2-3,many,-,CASSEGVPGGASTDTQYF,TGTGCCAGCAGCGAAGGGGTCCCTGGCGGGGCCAGCACAGATACGCAGTATTTT
TRBV1,TRBJ2-1,medium-sized,-,CTSSHLGDCSGRPNEQFF,TGCACCAGCAGCCATCTAGGGGATTGTAGCGGGAGGCCCAATGAGCAGTTCTTC
TRBV9,TRBJ2-5,many,-,CASSVAGGGEETQYF,TGTGCCAGCAGCGTAGCCGGCGGCGGGGAAGAGACCCAGTACTTC
TRBV9,TRBJ1-1,many,-,CASGRAMNTEAFF,TGTGCCAGCGGCAGAGCGATGAACACTGAAGCTTTCTTT
TRBV9,TRBJ2-3,many,TRBD1,CASSVAPSQGQGGDTQYF,TGTGCCAGCAGCGTAGCCCCATCCCAGGGACAGGGGGGGGATACGCAGTATTTT
TRBV9,TRBJ1-6,many,TRBD1,CASSVGPKGQGASYNSPLHF,TGTGCCAGCAGCGTAGGTCCAAAAGGACAGGGGGCTTCCTATAATTCACCCCTCCACTTT
TRBV9,TRBJ1-5,-,-,CASSVMDNQPQHF,TGTGCCAGCAGCGTAATGGACAATCAGCCCCAGCATTTT
TRBV9,TRBJ2-1,many,TRBD2,CASSVEASGRDEQFF,TGTGCCAGCAGCGTAGAGGCTAGCGGGAGAGATGAGCAGTTCTTC
TRBV9,TRBJ2-1,few,-,CASSPRLGVDEQFF,TGTGCCAGCAGCCCGCGACTAGGAGTGGATGAGCAGTTCTTC
TRBV9,TRBJ2-1,many,-,CASSVDGNSYNEQFF,TGTGCCAGCAGCGTGGATGGGAACTCGTACAATGAGCAGTTCTTC
TRBV9,TRBJ2-1,many,-,CASSVDPPGATYNEQFF,TGTGCCAGCAGCGTAGACCCCCCCGGGGCGACCTACAATGAGCAGTTCTTC
TRBV9,TRBJ2-1,many,TRBD1,CASSGQGSSYNEQFF,TGTGCCAGCAGCGGACAGGGGAGCTCCTACAATGAGCAGTTCTTC
TRBV9,TRBJ2-2,many,TRBD2,CASSVALGREDGGELFF,TGTGCCAGCAGCGTAGCTCTTGGGCGGGAGGACGGCGGGGAGCTGTTTTTT
TRBV9,TRBJ1-2,many,-,CASSVDRSNNYGYTF,TGTGCCAGCAGCGTAGACCGGTCTAATAACTATGGCTACACCTTC
TRBV9,TRBJ2-1,many,-,CASSPAWNEQFF,TGTGCCAGCAGCCCGGCTTGGAATGAGCAGTTCTTC
TRBV9,TRBJ2-2,few,TRBD2,CASSVVGAGGANTGELFF,TGTGCCAGCAGCGTAGTGGGAGCGGGGGGAGCGAACACCGGGGAGCTGTTTTTT
TRBV9,TRBJ1-2,many,TRBD1,CASTKGQGATHYGYTF,TGTGCCAGCACTAAAGGACAGGGGGCGACTCACTATGGCTACACCTTC
TRBV9,TRBJ2-5,many,TRBD1,CASSTRGQVLVETQYF,TGTGCCAGCAGCACCCGGGGACAGGTATTAGTGGAGACCCAGTACTTC
TRBV9,TRBJ2-6,many,TRBD2,CASSVTSGGASGANVLTF,TGTGCCAGCAGCGTAACTAGCGGGGGGGCCTCTGGGGCCAACGTCCTGACTTTC
TRBV9,TRBJ2-3,many,-,CASSLTGGASTDTQYF,TGTGCCAGCAGTCTTACGGGGGGCGCGTCCACAGATACGCAGTATTTT
TRBV9,TRBJ2-1,medium-sized,TRBD1,CASSVGQGSYNEQFF,TGTGCCAGCAGCGTAGGACAGGGGTCCTACAATGAGCAGTTCTTC
TRBV9,TRBJ2-5,many,TRBD2,CASSVDSSGGLRETQYF,TGTGCCAGCAGCGTAGATTCTAGCGGGGGGTTGAGAGAGACCCAGTACTTC
TRBV9,TRBJ2-5,many,-,CASSVGPLGETQYF,TGTGCCAGCAGCGTAGGACCCTTGGGGGAGACCCAGTACTTC
TRBV9,TRBJ2-2,-,-,CASSVGGQNTGELFF,TGTGCCAGCAGCGTAGGGGGGCAAAACACCGGGGAGCTGTTTTTT
TRBV9,TRBJ1-6,many,-,CASSTYRESNSPLHF,TGTGCCAGCAGCACCTACAGGGAGTCCAATTCACCCCTCCACTTT
TRBV9,TRBJ1-6,many,-,CASSYLMDGTYNSPLHF,TGTGCCAGCAGCTACCTAATGGACGGAACCTATAATTCACCCCTCCACTTT
TRBV9,TRBJ2-3,many,TRBD2,CASSVSGGTQYF,TGTGCCAGCAGCGTAAGCGGGGGGACGCAGTATTTT